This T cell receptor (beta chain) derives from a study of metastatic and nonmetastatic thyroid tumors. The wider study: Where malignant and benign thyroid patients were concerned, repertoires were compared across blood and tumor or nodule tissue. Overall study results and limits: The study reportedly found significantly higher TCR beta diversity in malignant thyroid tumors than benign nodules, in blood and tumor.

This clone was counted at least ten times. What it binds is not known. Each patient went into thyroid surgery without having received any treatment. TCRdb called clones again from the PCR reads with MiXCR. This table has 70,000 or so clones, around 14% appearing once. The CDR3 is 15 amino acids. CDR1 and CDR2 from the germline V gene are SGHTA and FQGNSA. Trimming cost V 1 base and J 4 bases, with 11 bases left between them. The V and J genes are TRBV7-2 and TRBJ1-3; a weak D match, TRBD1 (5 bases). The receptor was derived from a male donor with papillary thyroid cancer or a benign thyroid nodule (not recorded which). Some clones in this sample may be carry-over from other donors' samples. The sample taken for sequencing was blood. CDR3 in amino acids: CASSLGVGAGNTIYF. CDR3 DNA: TGTGCCAGCAGCTTAGGGGTCGGGGCAGGAAACACCATATATTTT.